The clone carrying this T cell receptor beta chain has a handful of counts. The sample originates from a study of identical twins. Each CDR3 protein gets one entry after TCRdb re-called the 5' RACE reads with MiXCR. The profile shows roughly 220,000 distinct CDR3 sequences, 5% to 7% of them singletons. Germline loops: CDR1 GTSNPN, CDR2 SVGIG (reference sequence). The CDR3 sequence is 13 residues long. V was pared by 2 bases and J by 7 bases, with 12 bases between. Everyone who donated was a healthy Caucasian. These sequences were also reported in another study, on T cells expressing NK-cell markers.

The chain links TRBV30 to TRBJ2-1; weak D call: TRBD2 (6 bases). This receptor was taken from a woman between 18 and 29 years old in good health. Sequenced material: CD8+ T cells sorted from blood. CDR3 coding DNA: TGTGCCTGGAGTACGGGAGCAATAAATGAGCAGTTCTTC. Translating gives CAWSTGAINEQFF. The full variable domain, rest sourced from reference TRBV30 and TRBJ2-1, is SQTIHQWPATLVQPVGSPLSLECTVEGTSNPNLYWYRQAAGRGLQLLFYSVGIGQISSEVPQNLSASRPQDRQFILSSKKLLLSDSGFYLCAWSTGAINEQFFGPGTRLTVL.